These T cell receptor beta chains were read from a single sample in a study of cytomegalovirus exposure and HLA in healthy donors. Sequencing used immunoSEQ multiplex PCR; TCRdb keeps in-frame clones, though not all of them. The repertoire consists of over 150,000 clones, with less than 85% occurring once and the leading ten covering under 5%. The sample was PBMCs. These receptors originate from a man younger than 35 in good health and CMV-seronegative. CDR3s include the opening cysteine and the closing phenylalanine or tryptophan. Size values are once, few and many counts, or a class for expanded clones, and some rows have none.

>TRBV5-6|TRBJ1-2|few
CASREGMSGFYGYTF
>TRBV7-9|TRBJ2-1|once
CASSPLGVTGSPEQFF
>TRBV7-9|TRBJ1-4|NA
CASSLTGAPPANEKLFF
>TRBV27|TRBJ1-5|NA
CASSGTSNQPQHF
>TRBV28|TRBJ2-3|NA
CASSLYRTDTQYF
>TRBV29-1|TRBJ2-7|NA
CSVIAGTYEQYF
>TRBV10-1|TRBJ1-2|NA
CASSESLDRGFFDGYTF
>TRBV28|TRBJ2-3|NA
CASTPGGRTDTQYF
>TRBV15|TRBJ2-5|NA
CATSRDQETQYF
>TRBV7-8|TRBJ2-7|NA
CASSLPIDSGRDPYEQYF
>TRBV11-2|TRBJ1-1|NA
CASSLRFEESFF
>TRBV5-1|TRBJ2-7|NA
CASSLASGNEQYF
>TRBV7-2|TRBJ1-2|NA
CASSLQHNYGYTF
>TRBV7-2|TRBJ2-7|NA
CASSHPEQGGYEQYF
>TRBV5-5|TRBJ1-5|once
CASSFTGNQPQHF
>TRBV6-4|TRBJ1-1|once
CASRPQGTSNTEAFF
>TRBV9|TRBJ2-7|NA
CASSVGLADFHEQYF
>TRBV27|TRBJ1-1|NA
CASTQLGGAEAFF
>TRBV6-1|TRBJ2-7|NA
CASSSPSQSYEQYF
>TRBV7-3|TRBJ2-5|NA
CASSLTPTDLQETQYF
>TRBV18|TRBJ2-7|NA
CASSPTLYEQYF
>TRBV2|TRBJ1-4|NA
CATAGTAATNEKLFF
>TRBV5-8|TRBJ1-6|NA
CASAWGGQGSAMGNSPLHF
>TRBV28|TRBJ1-4|NA
CASSSPGTDNEKLFF
>TRBV29-1|TRBJ2-1|once
CSVTPTLGLVQFF
>TRBV10-3|TRBJ1-1|NA
CAISELGGRLETEAFF
>TRBV7-9|TRBJ2-3|NA
CASSSQGWGTDTQYF
>TRBV27|TRBJ2-2|few
CASSFGRDTGELFF
>TRBV18|TRBJ2-5|NA
CASSPFGGGETQYF
>TRBV9|TRBJ2-4|NA
CASSSSTSGGTNIQYF
>TRBV9|TRBJ2-5|NA
CASSVRDTSQETQYF
>TRBV18|TRBJ1-2|NA
CASSPLGGQDTPFF
>TRBV5-4|TRBJ2-1|NA
CASSFGAYNEQFF
>TRBV6-5|TRBJ2-7|once
CASSPLGTGVSEQYF
>TRBV9|TRBJ1-2|NA
CASSLGQGQGYTF
>TRBV5-1|TRBJ2-5|once
CASSLPEVAGSETQYF
>TRBV7-9|TRBJ2-2|NA
CASSLLQGTNTGELFF
>TRBV5-8|TRBJ1-6|NA
CASSLYPGSNSPLHF
>TRBV7-9|TRBJ1-5|NA
CASSFSGGQNQPQHF
>TRBV6-1|TRBJ1-1|once
CASRGRDTGITEAFF
>TRBV5-1|TRBJ1-2|NA
CASSLEGRRQPHYGYTF
>TRBV5-1|TRBJ1-3|NA
CASRLGQNSGNTIYF
>TRBV15|TRBJ2-5|NA
CATSRDGTVQETQYF
>TRBV27|TRBJ2-1|NA
CASSRTPGLGFYEQFF
>TRBV4-2|TRBJ1-2|few
CASSNARGGGYTF
>TRBV9|TRBJ2-5|NA
CASSPSGLGVETQYF
>TRBV19|TRBJ1-2|NA
CASSPAGGGYTF
>TRBV28|TRBJ1-1|NA
CASSLPDRNTEAFF
>TRBV5-1|TRBJ2-4|NA
CASSLSPADSNIQYF
>TRBV5-1|TRBJ1-5|NA
CASSSTGNQPQHF
>TRBV10-3|TRBJ2-7|NA
CAISVGSAYEQYF
>TRBV15|TRBJ1-6|few
CATSRDRGGWNSPLHF
>TRBV28|NA|NA
CASSLGLAGYEQYF
>TRBV19|TRBJ1-5|NA
CASKGLSTPSNQPQHF
>TRBV6-1|TRBJ1-5|NA
CASSERGWNQPQHF
>TRBV6-5|TRBJ1-2|few
CAIRSPGGYTF
>TRBV7-3|TRBJ1-2|NA
CASSLDSNYGYTF
>TRBV27|TRBJ2-5|NA
CASRGLLAGDSETQYF
>TRBV7-8|TRBJ1-5|once
CASSLVPAQGQPQHF